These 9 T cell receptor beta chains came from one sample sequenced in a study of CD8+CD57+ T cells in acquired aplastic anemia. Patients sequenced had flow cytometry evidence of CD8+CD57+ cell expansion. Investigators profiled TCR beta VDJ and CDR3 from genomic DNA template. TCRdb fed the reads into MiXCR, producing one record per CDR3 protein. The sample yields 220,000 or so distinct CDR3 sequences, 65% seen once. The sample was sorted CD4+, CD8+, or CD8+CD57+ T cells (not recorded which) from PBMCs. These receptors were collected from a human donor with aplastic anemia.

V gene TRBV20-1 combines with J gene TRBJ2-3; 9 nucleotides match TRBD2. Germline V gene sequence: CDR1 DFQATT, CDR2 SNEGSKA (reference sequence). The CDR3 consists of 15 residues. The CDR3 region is CSVGGGALGTDTQYF. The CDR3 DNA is TGCAGCGTTGGCGGGGGGGCACTCGGCACAGATACGCAGTATTTT.

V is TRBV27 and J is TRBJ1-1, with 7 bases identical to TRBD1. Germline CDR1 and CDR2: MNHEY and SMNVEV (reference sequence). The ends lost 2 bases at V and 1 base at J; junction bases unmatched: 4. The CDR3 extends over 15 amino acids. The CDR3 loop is CASSLIGGGNTEAFF. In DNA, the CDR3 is TGTGCCAGCAGTTTAATAGGGGGCGGGAACACTGAAGCTTTCTTT.

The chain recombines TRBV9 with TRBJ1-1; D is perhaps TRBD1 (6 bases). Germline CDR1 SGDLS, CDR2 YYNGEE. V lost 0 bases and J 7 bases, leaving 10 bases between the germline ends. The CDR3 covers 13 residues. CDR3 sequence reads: CASSVEGGGEAFF. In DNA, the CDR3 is TGTGCCAGCAGCGTAGAGGGGGGAGGTGAAGCTTTCTTT. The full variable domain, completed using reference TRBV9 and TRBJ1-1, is DSGVTQTPKHLITATGQRVTLRCSPRSGDLSVYWYQQSLDQGLQFLIQYYNGEERAKGNILERFSAQQFPDLHSELNLSSLELGDSALYFCASSVEGGGEAFFGQGTRLTVV.

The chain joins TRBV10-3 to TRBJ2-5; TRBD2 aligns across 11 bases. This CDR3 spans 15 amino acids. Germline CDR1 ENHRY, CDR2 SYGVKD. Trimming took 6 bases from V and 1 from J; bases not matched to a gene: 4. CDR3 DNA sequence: TGTGCCATCAGGCCTAGCGGGGGGTTCCAAGAGACCCAGTACTTC. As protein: CAIRPSGGFQETQYF.

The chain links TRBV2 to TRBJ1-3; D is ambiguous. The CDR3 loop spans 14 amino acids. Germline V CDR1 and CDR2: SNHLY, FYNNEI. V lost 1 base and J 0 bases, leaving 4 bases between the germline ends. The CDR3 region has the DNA TGTGCCAGCAGTGAAGGGAGCTCTGGAAACACCATATATTTT. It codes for CASSEGSSGNTIYF.

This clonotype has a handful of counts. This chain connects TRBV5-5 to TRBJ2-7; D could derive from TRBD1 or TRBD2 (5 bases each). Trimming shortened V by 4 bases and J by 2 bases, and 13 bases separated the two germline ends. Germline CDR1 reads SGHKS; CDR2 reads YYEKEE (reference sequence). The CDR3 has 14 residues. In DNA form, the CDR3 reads TGTGCCAGCAGCCTGGAAAGGGGAGCCTACGAGCAGTACTTC. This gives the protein CASSLERGAYEQYF.

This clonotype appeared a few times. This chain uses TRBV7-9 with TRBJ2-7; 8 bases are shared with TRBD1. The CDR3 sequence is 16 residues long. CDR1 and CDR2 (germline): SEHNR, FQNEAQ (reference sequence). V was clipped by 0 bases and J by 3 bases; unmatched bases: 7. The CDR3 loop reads CASSLAWVDRVYEQYF. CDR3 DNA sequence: TGTGCCAGCAGCTTAGCGTGGGTGGACAGGGTCTACGAGCAGTACTTC. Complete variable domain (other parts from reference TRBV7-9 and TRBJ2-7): DTGVSQNPRHKITKRGQNVTFRCDPISEHNRLYWYRQTLGQGPEFLTYFQNEAQLEKSRLLSDRFSAERPKGSFSTLEIQRTEQGDSAMYLCASSLAWVDRVYEQYFGPGTRLTVT.

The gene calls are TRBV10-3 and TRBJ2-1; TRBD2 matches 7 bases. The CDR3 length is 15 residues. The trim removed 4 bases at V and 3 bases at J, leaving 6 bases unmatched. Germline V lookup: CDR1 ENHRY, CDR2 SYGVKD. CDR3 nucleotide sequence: TGTGCCATCAGTGCCCCGGGGAGGGGCTACAATGAGCAGTTCTTC. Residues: CAISAPGRGYNEQFF.

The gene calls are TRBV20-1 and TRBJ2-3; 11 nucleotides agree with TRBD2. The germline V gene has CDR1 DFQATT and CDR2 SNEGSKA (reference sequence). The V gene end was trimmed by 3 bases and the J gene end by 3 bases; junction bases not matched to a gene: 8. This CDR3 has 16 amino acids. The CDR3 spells CSASMRSSGRTDTQYF. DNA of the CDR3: TGCAGTGCTAGCATGCGATCTAGCGGGAGGACAGATACGCAGTATTTT.